This T cell receptor (beta chain) was recovered during a study of immune cell composition in non-small cell lung cancer. Findings and limits, study-wide: No significant correlation existed between pack-years smoked and tumour clonality.

For this clone: Its matching antigen is unknown.

CDR3 length: 16 residues. Trimming removed 7 bases from V and 0 bases from J, with 15 bases in between. The germline V gene has CDR1 SGHVS and CDR2 FNYEAQ. TCRdb's copy holds only in-frame clones and misses some; the assay was immunoSEQ multiplex PCR. The sample contains about 6,600 clones, about four fifths of which appear only once. The TCR originated in a human donor with non-small cell lung cancer. The chain is built from TRBV7-6 and TRBJ2-2; D may be TRBD2 (6 bases). The sequenced material came from lung tumor tissue. The CDR3 loop reads CASTKVAGSNTGELFF. The CDR3 DNA sequence: TGTGCCAGCACAAAAGTGGCGGGATCGAACACCGGGGAGCTGTTTTTT.